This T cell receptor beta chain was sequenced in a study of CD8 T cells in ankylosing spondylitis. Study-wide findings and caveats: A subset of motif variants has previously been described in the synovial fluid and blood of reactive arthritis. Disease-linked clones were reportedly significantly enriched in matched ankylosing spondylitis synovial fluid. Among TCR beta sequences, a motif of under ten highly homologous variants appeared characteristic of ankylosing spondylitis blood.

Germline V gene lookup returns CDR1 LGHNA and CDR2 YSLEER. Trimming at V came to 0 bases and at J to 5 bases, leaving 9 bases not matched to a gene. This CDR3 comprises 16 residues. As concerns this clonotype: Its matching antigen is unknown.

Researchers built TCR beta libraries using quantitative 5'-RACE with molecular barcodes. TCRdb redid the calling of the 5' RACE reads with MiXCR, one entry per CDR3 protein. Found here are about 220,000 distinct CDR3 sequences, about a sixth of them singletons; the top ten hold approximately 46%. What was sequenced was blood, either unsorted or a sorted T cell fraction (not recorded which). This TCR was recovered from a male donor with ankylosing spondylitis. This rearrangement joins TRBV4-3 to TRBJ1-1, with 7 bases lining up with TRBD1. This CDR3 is CASSQDPAGGRTEAFF. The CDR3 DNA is TGCGCCAGCAGCCAAGACCCGGCAGGGGGGCGAACTGAAGCTTTCTTT.